These 4 T cell receptor beta chains were all obtained from the same sample, sequenced in a study of blood T cells in healthy people across ages. Then a second PCR, running about 6 to 11 cycles, was carried out with a sample-barcoded 5' primer and a J-beta primer mix. TCRdb independently ran MiXCR on the 5' RACE reads; one entry per CDR3 protein. The data hold 1.5 million to 2 million distinct CDR3 sequences, with 28% observed a single time. Sequences were obtained from blood. The origin of the receptors is a woman aged 25 to 39 in good health.

This clonotype was observed a few times. V usage is TRBV25-1 and J usage is TRBJ2-5, with a possible D match to TRBD2 (5 bases). Germline values: CDR1 MGHDK, CDR2 SYGVNS. The CDR3 contains 14 residues. V shed 0 bases and J shed 7 bases, with 12 bases lying between them. CDR3 residues: CASSEYGNGGTQYF. Here the CDR3 DNA reads TGTGCCAGCAGTGAATACGGGAATGGTGGGACCCAGTACTTC.

The CDR3 protein is CASSPPTGVIYGYTF. The CDR3 DNA is TGTGCCAGCTCACCACCGACAGGGGTTATCTATGGCTACACCTTC. V and J are TRBV18 and TRBJ1-2; TRBD1 aligns across 8 bases. Germline CDR1 is KGHSH and CDR2 is LQKENI. V was pared by 0 bases and J by 4 bases, with 4 bases of the junction left unmatched. The CDR3 has 15 residues.

There are many counts of this clonotype. The chain has TRBV2 and TRBJ2-3, with 7 bases matching TRBD1. Trimming took 6 bases from V and 7 from J; bases not matched to a gene: 10. The CDR3 has 14 amino acids. The germline gives CDR1 SNHLY, CDR2 FYNNEI. CDR3 bases: TGTGCCAGCAGAAACAGGGGAAGGGGGAATACGCAGTATTTT. This sequence encodes CASRNRGRGNTQYF.

In its sample, this clonotype was seen many times. The V gene is TRBV20-1, the J gene TRBJ2-2; perhaps TRBD2 as D (5 bases). The germline V gene has CDR1 DFQATT and CDR2 SNEGSKA (reference sequence). CDR3 length: 15 amino acids. V lost 1 base and J 4 bases, leaving 13 bases between the germline ends. CDR3 nucleotides: TGCAGTGCTAGAGTCACCCTAGCATCCACCGGGGAGCTGTTTTTT. Its translation: CSARVTLASTGELFF.